This T cell receptor beta chain came from a study of vaccination effects on CD4 cells after COVID-19. Across the whole study: Sampling occurred a median 72 days post second dose, range 14 to 241.

Germline CDR1 is SGHTA and CDR2 is FQGNSA. The CDR3 totals 16 residues. Losses at the gene ends were 2 bases for V and 0 bases for J; bases not matched to a gene: 6. Only in-frame clones appear in the TCRdb table, and some are missing; sequencing was by immunoSEQ multiplex PCR. The sample carries tens of thousands of clones, more than 70% recorded once. With regard to this clone: Antigen: not known.

Viral peptide pool expansion of antigen-specific CD4+ T cells preceded sequencing in the ViraFEST assay. Having been cultured for 10 days, the cells underwent CD4+ T cell isolation. Two-dose vaccination with either BNT162b2 or mRNA-1273 was given to the participants. Sequenced here: CD4+ T cells from PBMCs cultured with HCoV-229E spike peptides, sampled after COVID-19 vaccination. The clonotype comes from a human donor who received a COVID-19 vaccine. The chain carries TRBV7-2 and TRBJ1-2, with 7 positions matching TRBD1. CDR3 nucleotides: TGTGCCAGCAGCTTAACGCGACAGGGTCCTAACTATGGCTACACCTTC. Translation gives CASSLTRQGPNYGYTF.